This TCR beta chain was retrieved from a study of blood T cell repertoires in COVID-19. Study-wide background: Acute and convalescent COVID-19 samples came from the United States, Italy and Spain. T cells, B-cell-depleted T cells, or PBMCs provided the cDNA or gDNA that served as material.

Germline V lookup: CDR1 SEHNR, CDR2 FQNEAQ (reference sequence). This CDR3 is 15 amino acids long. The V end was cut by 3 bases, the J end by 4 bases, with 15 bases between. Original data processing: Amplification of reference gene primers provided the estimated nucleated cell counts. The data were produced by immunoSEQ multiplex PCR, yet TCRdb's version contains in-frame clones alone and is incomplete. The V and J calls and clone size come from that table; D and trimming were worked out from the DNA. The table has around 130,000 clones, roughly 80% seen once. The V call is TRBV7-9, the J call TRBJ1-2; TRBD1 is a possible D gene (5 bases). The TCR sequence derives from a woman aged 60 to 75 with acute or convalescent COVID-19. Input material: peripheral blood. The DNA of the CDR3 is TGTGCCAGCAGCTTTGGGGGGACTGTAAGCTATGGCTACACCTTC. Translation: CASSFGGTVSYGYTF. The full variable domain, its missing parts supplied by reference TRBV7-9 and TRBJ1-2, is DTGVSQNPRHKITKRGQNVTFRCDPISEHNRLYWYRQTLGQGPEFLTYFQNEAQLEKSRLLSDRFSAERPKGSFSTLEIQRTEQGDSAMYLCASSFGGTVSYGYTFGSGTRLTVV.